What follows are 10 T cell receptor beta chains derived from one specimen sequenced in a study of T-cell reconstitution after alpha-beta-depleted transplantation in children. Unique molecular identifiers tagged the TCRbeta library. TCRdb redid the calling of the PCR reads with MiXCR, one entry per CDR3 protein. Of 400,000 to 500,000 distinct CDR3 sequences in the sample, about a tenth were seen once. The source material was PBMCs from the stem cell graft donor, sampled from the stem cell graft. All receptors derive from a human donor who donated a stem cell graft to a child with acute myeloid leukemia.

The chain combines TRBV7-3 with TRBJ2-1; D call uncertain. Germline loops: CDR1 SGHTA, CDR2 FQGTGA. This CDR3 region has 16 residues. V was clipped by 0 bases and J by 0 bases, with 9 bases between them. The CDR3 DNA reads as TGTGCCAGCAGCTTAACGGTCTCCCGCTCCTACAATGAGCAGTTCTTC. This gives the protein CASSLTVSRSYNEQFF.

The chain couples TRBV6-2 or TRBV6-3 to TRBJ1-2; 10 bases are shared with TRBD1. CDR1 is MNHEY, CDR2 SVGEGT, per germline. V trimming: 8 bases; J trimming: 3 bases; junction bases outside the gene matches: 6. CDR3 length: 14 amino acids. DNA of the CDR3: TGTGCCAGCCTCGGGACAGGGGCATACTATGGCTACACCTTC. Translating it yields CASLGTGAYYGYTF.

This clonotype was counted only a few times. CDR3 bases: TGTGCCAGCAGTCGGCAGGGGGTCCCCACAGATACGCAGTATTTT. This translates into CASSRQGVPTDTQYF. The V and J genes are TRBV7-9 and TRBJ2-3; TRBD1 matches 7 bases. The V gene end was trimmed by 6 bases and the J gene end by 2 bases; junction bases not matched to a gene: 8. The CDR3 loop spans 15 amino acids. Germline V gives CDR1 SEHNR, CDR2 FQNEAQ (reference sequence).

This clonotype was recorded many times. The chain employs TRBV20-1 and TRBJ1-1; weak D call: TRBD1 (5 bases). The germline CDR1 and CDR2 sequences are DFQATT and SNEGSKA (reference sequence). The CDR3 has 14 amino acids. V dropped 2 bases and J dropped 3 bases, with 13 bases sitting between them. CDR3 DNA: TGCAGTGCTAGACGTCCAGAAGGGGACACTGAAGCTTTCTTT. Its protein is CSARRPEGDTEAFF.

This clonotype was picked up a small number of times. Here the CDR3 reads CASSENTGGSYEQYF. DNA for the CDR3: TGTGCCAGCAGTGAAAACACAGGTGGATCCTACGAGCAGTACTTC. The chain recombines TRBV6-1 with TRBJ2-7; D may be TRBD1 (5 bases). Deletions cut 2 bases from V and 1 base from J, with 12 bases between. The CDR3 spans 15 residues. The germline CDR1 and CDR2 sequences are MNHNS and SASEGT.

This clonotype was detected a few times. The chain carries TRBV20-1 and TRBJ2-7; tentative D call: TRBD2 (5 bases). Per the germline V gene, CDR1 is DFQATT and CDR2 is SNEGSKA (reference sequence). The ends were cut back, 6 bases at V and 0 bases at J, with 12 bases in the middle. This CDR3 comprises 13 residues. CDR3 residues: CSADTDSSYEQYF. The CDR3 DNA reads as TGCAGTGCCGACACGGACTCCTCCTACGAGCAGTACTTC.

This clonotype has more than one count but fewer than ten. The chain has TRBV6-5 and TRBJ2-1, with 10 bases that match TRBD1. The junction had 9 bases not matched to a gene; V was cut back by 4 bases and J by 9 bases. This CDR3 region has 15 residues. From germline, CDR1 is MNHEY and CDR2 SVGAGI. DNA for the CDR3: TGTGCCAGCAGTTCCGGGACAGGGGTGTTGAGTGAGCAGTTCTTC. Its protein product is CASSSGTGVLSEQFF.

The chain uses TRBV4-2 and TRBJ2-2; 8 nucleotides match TRBD1. The CDR3 length is 16 residues. The J segment lost 5 bases and the V segment lost 3 bases, leaving 8 bases of the junction unmatched. Germline-derived CDR1 and CDR2 are LGHNA and YNFKEQ. CDR3 sequence reads: CASSQATGDLTGELFF. The CDR3 nucleotides are TGTGCCAGCAGCCAGGCGACAGGGGATTTGACCGGGGAGCTGTTTTTT.

The sample holds a few counts of this clonotype. The V call is TRBV11-2, the J call TRBJ1-6; D is possibly TRBD1 (5 bases). Per germline, CDR1 SGHAT and CDR2 FQNNGV. The V end was cut by 5 bases, the J end by 0 bases, with 14 bases between. The CDR3 has 17 residues. The CDR3 DNA is TGTGCCAGCAGCACTTCAGGGTTGAGCTCCTATAATTCACCCCTCCACTTT. This sequence encodes CASSTSGLSSYNSPLHF.

This clonotype has just a few counts. The rearrangement links TRBV14 to TRBJ1-2; 9 positions match TRBD1. This CDR3 has 15 amino acids. Germline CDR1 is SGHDN and CDR2 is FVKESK. J gave up 1 base and V 8 bases, and 8 bases lay outside the gene matches. The CDR3 DNA follows: TGTGCCAGCGAGACCCGGGACAGGGATAACTATGGCTACACCTTC. The encoded protein is CASETRDRDNYGYTF.